The clone carrying this T cell receptor (beta chain) was seen many times. Its antigen is currently unknown. It was with a sample-barcoded 5' primer and a J-beta primer mix that a second PCR of about 6 to 12 cycles was run. TCRdb fed the 5' RACE reads into MiXCR, producing one record per CDR3 protein. Here the sample spans around 870,000 distinct CDR3 sequences, more than 25% being singletons. The data belong to a study of blood T cells in healthy people across ages. Peripheral blood was drawn, about 9.1 milliliters per donor. Trimming pared 0 bases from V and 2 bases from J, leaving 9 bases between. This CDR3 is 15 amino acids long. Germline values: CDR1 SGHTA, CDR2 FQGNSA. Study conclusions and caveats: Diversity was higher, and naive CD4+ cells more numerous, in long-lived donors than in aged donors.

Sample: blood. This receptor was identified in a woman older than 75 in good health. This rearrangement joins TRBV7-2 to TRBJ2-3; D is unclear. The CDR3 protein is CASSLAGRSTDTQYF. The CDR3 nucleotides are TGTGCCAGCAGCTTAGCGGGAAGGTCCACAGATACGCAGTATTTT.